This paragraph reports one T cell receptor (beta chain). Its specificity is not known. This entry belongs to a study of beta chain features in type 1 diabetes. Germline V gene lookup returns CDR1 SGHRS and CDR2 YFSETQ. V dropped 4 bases and J dropped 5; count of bases not matched to a gene: 8. CDR3 length: 16 residues. Overall study results and limits: In every one of the four CD4+ subsets, TCRB CDR3s were moderately but significantly shorter in Type 1 diabetes patients.

The study reverse transcribed the entire isolated RNA, so it sequenced expressed TCRB transcripts. The repertoire was sequenced with immunoSEQ multiplex PCR; TCRdb's copy has only in-frame clones and lacks some. The data contain roughly 340,000 clones, around 13% of them singletons. This clonotype was sampled from a woman aged 18-29 years with type 1 diabetes. The chain recombines TRBV5-1 with TRBJ2-1; the match to TRBD2 covers 11 bases. The sequenced material came from naive CD4+ T cells from blood. CDR3 amino acids: CASSRNLAGGNNEQFF. The CDR3, as DNA: TGCGCCAGCAGCCGAAATCTAGCGGGGGGTAACAATGAGCAGTTCTTC.